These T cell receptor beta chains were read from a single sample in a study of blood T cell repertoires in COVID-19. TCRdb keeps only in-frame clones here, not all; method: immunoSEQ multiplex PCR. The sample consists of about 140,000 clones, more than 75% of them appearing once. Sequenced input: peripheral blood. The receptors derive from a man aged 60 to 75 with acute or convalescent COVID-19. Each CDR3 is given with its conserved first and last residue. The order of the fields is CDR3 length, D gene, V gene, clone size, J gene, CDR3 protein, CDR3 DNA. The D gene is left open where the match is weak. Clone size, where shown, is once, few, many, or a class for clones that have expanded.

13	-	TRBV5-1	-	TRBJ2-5	CASSLGGPETQYF	TGCGCCAGCAGCTTGGGGGGCCCCGAGACCCAGTACTTC
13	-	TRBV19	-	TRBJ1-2	CASSTDSSYGYTF	TGTGCCAGTAGTACGGACAGTTCCTATGGCTACACCTTC
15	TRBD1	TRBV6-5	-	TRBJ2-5	CASSYMDRRQETQYF	TGTGCCAGCAGTTACATGGACAGGCGCCAAGAGACCCAGTACTTC
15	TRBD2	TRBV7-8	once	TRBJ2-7	CASSLGGLAGGSEYF	TGTGCCAGCAGCTTGGGAGGACTAGCGGGAGGGAGTGAGTACTTC
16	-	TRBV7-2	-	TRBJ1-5	CASRSSQGTSNQPQHF	TGTGCCAGCAGGTCAAGTCAGGGGACTAGCAATCAGCCCCAGCATTTT
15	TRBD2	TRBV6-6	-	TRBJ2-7	CASRFSGSSTYEQYF	TGTGCCAGCAGATTTAGCGGGAGCTCGACCTACGAGCAGTACTTC
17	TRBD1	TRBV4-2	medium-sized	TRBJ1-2	CASSQDSEDRSINGYTF	TGTGCCAGCAGCCAAGATTCGGAGGACAGGTCGATTAATGGCTACACCTTC
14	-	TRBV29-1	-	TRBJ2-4	CSVVVGAAKNIQYF	TGCAGCGTTGTGGTGGGAGCGGCCAAAAACATTCAGTACTTC
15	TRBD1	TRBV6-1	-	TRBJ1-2	CASSEGQGANYGYTF	TGTGCCAGCAGTGAAGGACAGGGCGCGAACTATGGCTACACCTTC
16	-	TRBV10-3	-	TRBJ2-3	CAISEPTATSTDTQYF	TGTGCCATCAGTGAGCCTACTGCGACTAGCACAGATACGCAGTATTTT
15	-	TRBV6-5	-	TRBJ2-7	CASTSSAGTPYEQYF	TGTGCCAGCACATCCTCCGCCGGGACTCCGTACGAGCAGTACTTC
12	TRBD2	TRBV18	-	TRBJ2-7	CASSQTSDEQYF	TGTGCCAGCTCACAGACTAGCGACGAGCAGTACTTC
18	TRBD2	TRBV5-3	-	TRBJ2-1	CARSGTLQGTSFTSEQFF	TGTGCCAGAAGCGGCACCCTTCAAGGGACTAGCTTTACAAGCGAGCAGTTCTTC
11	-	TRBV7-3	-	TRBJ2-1	CASSSSNEQFF	TGTGCCAGCAGCTCCAGCAATGAGCAGTTCTTC
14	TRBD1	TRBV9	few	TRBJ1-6	CASSSGTANSPLHF	TGTGCCAGCAGTTCCGGGACAGCTAATTCACCCCTCCACTTT
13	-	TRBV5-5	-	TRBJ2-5	CASSIQGQETQYF	TGTGCCAGCAGCATACAGGGTCAAGAGACCCAGTACTTC
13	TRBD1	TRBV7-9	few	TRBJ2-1	CASRHRGTDEQFF	TGTGCCAGCCGGCACAGGGGGACCGATGAGCAGTTCTTC
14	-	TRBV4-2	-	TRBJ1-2	CASSPRTDDYGYTF	TGTGCCAGCAGCCCTAGGACAGACGACTATGGCTACACCTTC
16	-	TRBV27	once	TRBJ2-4	CASSQGTLLAKNIQYF	TGTGCCAGCAGTCAGGGGACACTTCTAGCCAAAAACATTCAGTACTTC
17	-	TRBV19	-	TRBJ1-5	CASSMLGGAGSNQPQHF	TGTGCCAGTAGTATGCTAGGGGGGGCGGGTAGCAATCAGCCCCAGCATTTT
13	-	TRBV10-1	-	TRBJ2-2	CASSGQHTGELFF	TGCGCCAGCAGTGGGCAACACACCGGGGAGCTGTTTTTT
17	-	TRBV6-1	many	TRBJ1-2	CASSEAGTGGRYYGYTF	TGTGCCAGCAGTGAAGCCGGGACGGGGGGAAGGTACTATGGCTACACCTTC
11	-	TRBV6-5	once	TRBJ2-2	CASRRMGELFF	TGTGCCAGCAGGCGTATGGGGGAGCTGTTTTTT
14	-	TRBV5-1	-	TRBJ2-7	CASSLAPGTYEQYF	TGCGCCAGCAGCTTGGCCCCGGGTACCTACGAGCAGTACTTC
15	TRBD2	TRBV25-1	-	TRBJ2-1	CASSEGLAGGYEQFF	TGTGCCAGCAGCGAAGGACTAGCGGGAGGATATGAGCAGTTCTTC
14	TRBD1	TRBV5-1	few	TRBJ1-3	CASSLQGAGNTIYF	TGCGCCAGCAGCTTGCAGGGGGCAGGAAACACCATATATTTT
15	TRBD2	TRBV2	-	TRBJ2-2	CASSGTSFGTGELFF	TGTGCCAGCAGTGGGACTAGCTTCGGCACCGGGGAGCTGTTTTTT
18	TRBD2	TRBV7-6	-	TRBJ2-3	CASSLEASGIGSGDTQYF	TGTGCCAGCAGCTTAGAGGCTAGCGGGATTGGTTCGGGTGATACGCAGTATTTT
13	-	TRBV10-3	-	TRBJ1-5	CAISAENNQPQHF	TGTGCCATCAGTGCAGAAAACAATCAGCCCCAGCATTTT
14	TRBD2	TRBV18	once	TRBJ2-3	CASSPSGGTDTQYF	TGTGCCAGCTCACCCTCGGGGGGAACAGATACGCAGTATTTT
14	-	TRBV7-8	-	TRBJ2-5	CASSFSQGGQTQYF	TGTGCCAGCAGCTTTTCACAGGGGGGGCAGACCCAGTACTTC